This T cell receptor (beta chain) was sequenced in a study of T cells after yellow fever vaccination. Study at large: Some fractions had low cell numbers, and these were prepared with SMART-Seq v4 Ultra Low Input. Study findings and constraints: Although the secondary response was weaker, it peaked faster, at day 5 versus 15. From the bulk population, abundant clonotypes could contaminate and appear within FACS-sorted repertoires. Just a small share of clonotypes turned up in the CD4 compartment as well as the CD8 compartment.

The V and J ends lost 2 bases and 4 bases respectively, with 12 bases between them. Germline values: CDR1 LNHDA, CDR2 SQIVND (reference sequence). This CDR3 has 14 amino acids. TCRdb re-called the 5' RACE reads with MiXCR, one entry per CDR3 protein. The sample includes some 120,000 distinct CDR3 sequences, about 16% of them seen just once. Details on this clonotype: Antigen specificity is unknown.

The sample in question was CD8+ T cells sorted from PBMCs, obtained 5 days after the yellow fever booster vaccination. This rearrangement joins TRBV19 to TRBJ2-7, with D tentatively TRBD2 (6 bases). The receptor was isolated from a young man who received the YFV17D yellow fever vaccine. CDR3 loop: CASSITGVPYEQYF. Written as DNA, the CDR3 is TGTGCCAGTAGTATAACGGGAGTCCCTTACGAGCAGTACTTC.